These 21 T cell receptor beta chains were all obtained from the same sample, sequenced in a study of blood T cells in healthy people across ages. Primers used in a second PCR of about 7 to 11 cycles were a sample-barcoded 5' primer and a J-beta primer mix. TCRdb ran MiXCR on the 5' RACE reads and lists one entry per CDR3 protein. The table lists 850,000 to 1,100,000 distinct CDR3 sequences, less than 45% of them singletons, with about 12% in the top ten. The sample taken for sequencing was blood. The receptors derive from a man younger than 35 in good health.

The CDR3 loop reads CASSARQNYNSPLHF. CDR3 nucleotides: TGTGCCAGCAGCGCCCGACAGAATTATAATTCACCCCTCCACTTT. The chain joins TRBV9 to TRBJ1-6; D is possibly TRBD1 (5 bases). CDR1 SGDLS and CDR2 YYNGEE come from the germline V gene. The V and J ends lost 3 bases and 4 bases respectively, with 11 bases between them. This CDR3 has 15 amino acids.

This clonotype came up a few times. J is TRBJ1-2 and V is TRBV12-3 or TRBV12-4; D remains ambiguous. The CDR3 length is 13 residues. V lost 0 bases, J lost 8 bases, and 10 bases lay in between. This CDR3 is CASSLASLRGYTF. The CDR3 nucleotides read TGTGCCAGCAGTTTAGCTTCGCTACGGGGCTACACCTTC.

The J gene is TRBJ1-4, the V gene TRBV11-1; D perhaps matches TRBD1 (6 bases). The CDR3 covers 13 residues. CDR1 SGHAT and CDR2 FQDESV come from the germline V gene (reference sequence). V was trimmed by 6 bases and J by 6 bases, leaving 11 bases between them. The CDR3: CASSRTVHEKLFF. The DNA of the CDR3 is TGTGCCAGCAGTCGGACAGTTCATGAAAAACTGTTTTTT.

V and J are TRBV4-3 and TRBJ2-2; TRBD2 matches 9 bases. J lost 1 base, V lost 0 bases, and 3 bases had no gene match. Germline values: CDR1 LGHNA, CDR2 YSLEER. CDR3 size: 17 residues. CDR3 region: CASSQEPRGGNTGELFF. The CDR3 nucleotides are TGCGCCAGCAGCCAAGAGCCGCGGGGGGGGAACACCGGGGAGCTGTTTTTT.

The genes are TRBV6-6 and TRBJ2-7; perhaps D is TRBD1 or TRBD2 (6 bases each). Trimming removed 2 bases at V and 0 bases at J, with 8 bases between. CDR1 and CDR2 (germline): MNHNY, SVGAGI (reference sequence). This CDR3 is built from 14 residues. The CDR3 nucleotides are TGTGCCAGCAGTTACCCGGGGGCCTCCTACGAGCAGTACTTC. Its protein product is CASSYPGASYEQYF.

The V call is TRBV25-1, the J call TRBJ2-5; D may be TRBD2 (5 bases). The CDR3 consists of 14 residues. V was cut by 3 bases and J by 2 bases, with 10 bases left in between. CDR1 is MGHDK, CDR2 SYGVNS, per germline. The CDR3 DNA reads as TGTGCCAGCAGTGATTCTAGCCGACAAGAGACCCAGTACTTC. This gives the protein CASSDSSRQETQYF.

The sample holds a few counts of this clonotype. V gene TRBV20-1 combines with J gene TRBJ2-5; no reliable D call. This CDR3 spans 12 amino acids. CDR1 is DFQATT and CDR2 is SNEGSKA in the germline V gene (reference sequence). Trimming took 2 bases from V and 5 from J, leaving 9 bases between them. CDR3 DNA: TGCAGTGCTAGATTTCCTGGGGAGACCCAGTACTTC. It codes for CSARFPGETQYF.

The chain is built from TRBV6-2 or TRBV6-3 and TRBJ2-5; D is ambiguous. The germline gives CDR1 MNHEY, CDR2 SVGEGT. CDR3 length equals 14 residues. Trimming removed 2 bases at V and 2 bases at J, with 9 bases between. Here the CDR3 DNA reads TGTGCCAGCAGTTACCCGGACGGTCAAGAGACCCAGTACTTC. Translated: CASSYPDGQETQYF.

The genes are TRBV20-1 and TRBJ1-1, with 8 bases lining up with TRBD1. Per germline, CDR1 DFQATT and CDR2 SNEGSKA (reference sequence). The CDR3 loop spans 15 amino acids. The junction had 10 bases not matched to a gene; V was cut back by 3 bases and J by 4 bases. As DNA, the CDR3 is TGCAGTGCTAGGGCACCGACAGGGGAGACCACTGAAGCTTTCTTT. This encodes CSARAPTGETTEAFF.

This clonotype was seen a handful of times. The rearrangement uses TRBV12-3 or TRBV12-4 and TRBJ2-2; 9 bases fit TRBD2. The CDR3 covers 15 residues. The V gene end was trimmed by 3 bases and the J gene end by 4 bases; junction bases not matched to a gene: 3. Here the CDR3 reads CASSFASGATGELFF. In nucleotides, the CDR3 is TGTGCCAGCAGTTTCGCTAGCGGGGCCACCGGGGAGCTGTTTTTT.

The table lists this clonotype with a few counts. CDR3: CAIRTGVQYF. The CDR3 coding sequence is TGTGCCATCCGGACAGGGGTGCAGTACTTC. The rearrangement links TRBV2 to TRBJ2-5; TRBD1 agrees at 9 bases. Per germline, CDR1 SNHLY and CDR2 FYNNEI. V shed 10 bases, J shed 11 bases, and the junction held 5 bases outside the gene matches. CDR3 length equals 10 residues.

The chain has TRBV3-1 and TRBJ2-3; D not certain. In germline, CDR1 is LGHDT, CDR2 YNNKEL (reference sequence). This CDR3 has 12 amino acids. CDR3 protein: CTNSPRMTTQYF. Here the CDR3 DNA reads TGTACCAACAGCCCTCGGATGACCACGCAGTATTTT.

This clonotype was counted between two and nine times. The rearrangement uses TRBV25-1 and TRBJ1-2; D remains unclear. This CDR3 region has 15 residues. Germline CDR1 is MGHDK and CDR2 is SYGVNS. V was clipped by 4 bases and J by 4 bases, with 16 bases between them. The chain's CDR3 is CASSGTDRTGYGYTF. As DNA, the CDR3 is TGTGCCAGCAGTGGTACAGACCGTACGGGCTATGGCTACACCTTC.

This clonotype was seen only a few times. The rearrangement uses TRBV10-3 and TRBJ2-2; D is perhaps TRBD2 (5 bases). The CDR3 covers 13 residues. CDR1 is ENHRY and CDR2 is SYGVKD in the germline V gene. With 5 bases removed from V and 1 base from J, the gap between germline ends came to 5 bases. The DNA of the CDR3 is TGTGCCATCAGTAGCGGGAACACCGGGGAGCTGTTTTTT. Its translation is CAISSGNTGELFF.

The chain employs TRBV9 and TRBJ2-1, with D perhaps matching TRBD1 (5 bases). The better agreement between TRBJ2-7 and the DNA end casts doubt on the J call. The CDR3 runs 17 residues. CDR1 and CDR2 from the germline V gene are SGDLS and YYNGEE. DNA for the CDR3: TGTGCCAGCAGCACCCGAGGACAAATCGACTCCTACAATGAGCAGTACTTC. The encoded protein is CASSTRGQIDSYNEQYF.

The CDR3 DNA reads TGTGCCAGCAACGACAGCGAAAATGAGCAGTACTTC. It is translated as CASNDSENEQYF. This sequence joins TRBV28 and TRBJ2-5; D may be TRBD1 (5 bases). V was cut by 7 bases and J by 11 bases, with 17 bases left in between. Germline V CDR1 and CDR2: MDHEN, SYDVKM. The CDR3 is made up of 12 amino acids.

The chain links TRBV7-8 to TRBJ2-4; D not resolved. The ends were cut back, 2 bases at V and 1 base at J, with 21 bases in the middle. Germline loops: CDR1 SGHVS, CDR2 FQNEAQ. The CDR3 runs 19 residues. The CDR3 coding sequence is TGTGCCAGCAGCTTAATGCGTTCCTGGAACCTTTTGGCCAAAAACATTCAGTACTTC. Amino acids: CASSLMRSWNLLAKNIQYF.

In its sample, this clonotype was seen a few times. The chain employs TRBV7-8 and TRBJ1-1; no definite D call. Trimming cost V 5 bases and J 6 bases, with 16 bases left between them. Germline loops: CDR1 SGHVS, CDR2 FQNEAQ. The CDR3 runs to 14 residues. CDR3 sequence (DNA): TGTGCCAGCAGCCCCAGACGGGGTTCGCCTGAAGCTTTCTTT. Its translation is CASSPRRGSPEAFF.

V is TRBV9 and J is TRBJ1-1; 8 bases are shared with TRBD1. The germline V gene has CDR1 SGDLS and CDR2 YYNGEE. This CDR3 has 14 residues. J was trimmed by 8 bases and V by 3 bases; bases with no gene match: 9. CDR3 in amino acids: CASSGTDRAREAFF. CDR3 in DNA: TGTGCCAGCAGCGGCACGGACAGGGCCAGGGAAGCTTTCTTT.

This chain joins TRBV7-2 and TRBJ2-1; no reliable D call. Trimming took 5 bases from V and 12 from J, leaving 17 bases between them. The germline gives CDR1 SGHTA, CDR2 FQGNSA. The CDR3 sequence is 13 residues long. CDR3 sequence: CASSPIRIDRQFF. DNA for the CDR3: TGTGCCAGCAGCCCCATCAGGATAGATCGGCAGTTCTTC.

The CDR3 coding sequence is TGTGCCAGCAGTTATTACTCTCGAGGAGAGGAATCCTCTGGGGCCAACGTCCTGACTTTC. Translated, it gives CASSYYSRGEESSGANVLTF. The chain is built from TRBV6-5 and TRBJ2-6; no firm D call. Germline V gene lookup returns CDR1 MNHEY and CDR2 SVGAGI. The CDR3 runs 20 residues. V was trimmed by 3 bases and J by 0 bases, leaving 21 bases between them.